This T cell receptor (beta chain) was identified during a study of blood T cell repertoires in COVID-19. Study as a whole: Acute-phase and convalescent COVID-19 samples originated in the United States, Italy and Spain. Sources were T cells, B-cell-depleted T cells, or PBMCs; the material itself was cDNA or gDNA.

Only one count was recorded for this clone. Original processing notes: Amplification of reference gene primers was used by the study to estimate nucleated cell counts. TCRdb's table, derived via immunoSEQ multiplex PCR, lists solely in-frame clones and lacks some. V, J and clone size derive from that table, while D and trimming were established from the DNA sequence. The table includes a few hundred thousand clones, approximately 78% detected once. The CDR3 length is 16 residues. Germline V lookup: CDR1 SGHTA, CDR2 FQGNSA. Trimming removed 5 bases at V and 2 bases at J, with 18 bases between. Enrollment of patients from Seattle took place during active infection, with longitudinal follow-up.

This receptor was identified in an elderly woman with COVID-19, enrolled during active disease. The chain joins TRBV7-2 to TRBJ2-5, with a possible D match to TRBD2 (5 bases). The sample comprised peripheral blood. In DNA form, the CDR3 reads TGTGCCAGCAGCGTATCGACTGGTGGCGGGCAAGAGACCCAGTACTTC. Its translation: CASSVSTGGGQETQYF. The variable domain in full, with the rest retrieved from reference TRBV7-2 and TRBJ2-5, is GAGVSQSPSNKVTEKGKDVELRCDPISGHTALYWYRQSLGQGLEFLIYFQGNSAPDKSGLPSDRFSAERTGGSVSTLTIQRTQQEDSAVYLCASSVSTGGGQETQYFGPGTRLLVL.